The 9 T cell receptor beta chains listed next were all sequenced from one sample in a study of CD8 T cells in Susac syndrome. Reverse transcription used about 0.45 to 1 ug RNA and random hexamers. From the immunoSEQ multiplex PCR reads, TCRdb called clonotypes with MiXCR, one entry per CDR3 protein. The table lists more than 95,000 distinct CDR3 sequences, 85% to 95% of them singletons. The sample was CD4+ T cells from PBMCs. The source of these receptors is a human donor with multiple sclerosis.

The chain is built from TRBV6-5 and TRBJ2-7; 9 bases are shared with TRBD1. Germline lookup yields CDR1 MNHEY and CDR2 SVGAGI. The CDR3 is 14 residues long. V lost 7 bases, J lost 3 bases, and 7 bases stayed unmatched. CDR3 in amino acids: CASTPPGQGYEQYF. The CDR3 coding sequence is TGTGCCAGCACCCCCCCGGGACAGGGCTACGAGCAGTACTTC.

This clonotype occurred a few times. This rearrangement joins TRBV6-5 to TRBJ1-1; D might be TRBD1 (5 bases). CDR3 size: 12 residues. Germline-derived CDR1 and CDR2 are MNHEY and SVGAGI. The germline V and J ends were trimmed by 2 bases and 5 bases, with 6 bases remaining between them. The CDR3 is CASSYGGTEAFF. Here the CDR3 DNA reads TGTGCCAGCAGTTACGGGGGGACTGAAGCTTTCTTT.

The chain uses TRBV24-1 and TRBJ2-5; D is ambiguous. The CDR3 totals 13 residues. CDR1 is KGHDR and CDR2 is SFDVKD in the germline V gene. Trimming shortened V by 4 bases and J by 0 bases, and 5 bases separated the two germline ends. CDR3 in DNA: TGTGCCACCAGTGAGCAGAACCAAGAGACCCAGTACTTC. This translates into CATSEQNQETQYF.

The chain has TRBV29-1 and TRBJ1-2, with a possible D match to TRBD1 (5 bases). The CDR3 is made up of 12 amino acids. Germline assignment: CDR1 SQVTM and CDR2 ANQGSEA. V lost 1 base, J lost 5 bases, and 8 bases lay in between. CDR3 DNA sequence: TGCAGCGTTGAAGGGGGCCGGTATGGCTACACCTTC. Translated: CSVEGGRYGYTF.

The genes are TRBV6-5 and TRBJ1-5, with D uncertain. Germline loops: CDR1 MNHEY, CDR2 SVGAGI. The CDR3 loop spans 13 amino acids. V was clipped by 4 bases and J by 4 bases, with 8 bases between them. The CDR3 loop reads CASSFERNQPQHF. The CDR3 nucleotides are TGTGCCAGCAGTTTTGAAAGAAATCAGCCCCAGCATTTT.

The V gene is TRBV7-2, the J gene TRBJ1-4; D is possibly TRBD1 (6 bases). There are 17 residues in the CDR3. The ends were cut back, 4 bases at V and 4 bases at J, with 19 bases in the middle. Germline lookup yields CDR1 SGHTA and CDR2 FQGNSA. CDR3 bases: TGTGCCAGCAGCTCATACTATGGACAGCCGAGTAATGAAAAACTGTTTTTT. Amino acid sequence: CASSSYYGQPSNEKLFF.

The chain links TRBV30 to TRBJ1-5, with a weak D call TRBD1 (5 bases). This CDR3 comprises 15 residues. Germline CDR1 and CDR2: GTSNPN and SVGIG (reference sequence). The ends were cut back, 3 bases at V and 0 bases at J, with 12 bases in the middle. This CDR3 is CAWSRQRYSNQPQHF. CDR3 DNA sequence: TGTGCCTGGAGCAGACAGCGCTATAGCAATCAGCCCCAGCATTTT.

J is TRBJ2-7 and V is TRBV29-1; 10 positions match TRBD1. From germline, CDR1 is SQVTM and CDR2 ANQGSEA. The CDR3 sequence is 13 residues long. J was trimmed by 4 bases and V by 3 bases; bases with no gene match: 3. CDR3 amino acids: CSVEGQGIYEQYF. The CDR3 region has the DNA TGCAGCGTTGAGGGACAGGGGATTTACGAGCAGTACTTC.

The V and J genes are TRBV7-8 and TRBJ1-5; D call uncertain. Trimming removed 0 bases from V and 2 bases from J, with 8 bases in between. Germline values: CDR1 SGHVS, CDR2 FQNEAQ. The CDR3 runs to 15 residues. The CDR3 spells CASSLARRGNQPQHF. The CDR3 DNA sequence: TGTGCCAGCAGCTTAGCCAGGAGGGGCAATCAGCCCCAGCATTTT.